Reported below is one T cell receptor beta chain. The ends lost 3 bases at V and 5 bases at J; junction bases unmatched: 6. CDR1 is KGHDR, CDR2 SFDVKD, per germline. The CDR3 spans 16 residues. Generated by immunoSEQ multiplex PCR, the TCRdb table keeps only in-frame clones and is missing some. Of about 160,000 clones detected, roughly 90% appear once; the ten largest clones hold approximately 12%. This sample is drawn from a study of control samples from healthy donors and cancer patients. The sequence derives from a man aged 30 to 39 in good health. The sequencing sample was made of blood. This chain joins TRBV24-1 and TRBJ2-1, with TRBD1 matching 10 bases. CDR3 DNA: TGTGCCACCAGTGATCCCGGGACAGGGGAAAACAATGAGCAGTTCTTC. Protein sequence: CATSDPGTGENNEQFF.